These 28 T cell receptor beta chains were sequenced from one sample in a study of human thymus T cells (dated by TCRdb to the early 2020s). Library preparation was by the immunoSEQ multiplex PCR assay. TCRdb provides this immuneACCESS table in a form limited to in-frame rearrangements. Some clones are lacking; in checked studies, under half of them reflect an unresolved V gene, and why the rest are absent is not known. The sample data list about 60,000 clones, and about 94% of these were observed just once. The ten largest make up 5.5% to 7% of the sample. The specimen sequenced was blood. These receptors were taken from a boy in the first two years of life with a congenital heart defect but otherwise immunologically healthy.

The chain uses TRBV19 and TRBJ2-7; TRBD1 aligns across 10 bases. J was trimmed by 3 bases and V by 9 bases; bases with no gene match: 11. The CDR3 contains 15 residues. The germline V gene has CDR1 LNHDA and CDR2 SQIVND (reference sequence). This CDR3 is CARKPGTGEGYEQYF. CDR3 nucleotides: TGTGCCAGAAAGCCCGGGACAGGGGAAGGCTACGAGCAGTACTTC.

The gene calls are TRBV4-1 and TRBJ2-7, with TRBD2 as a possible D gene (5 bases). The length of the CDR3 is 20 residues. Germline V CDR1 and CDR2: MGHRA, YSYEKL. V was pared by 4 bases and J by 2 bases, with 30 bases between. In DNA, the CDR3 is TGCGCCAGCAGCCCTAGACGCATTGGCGGGCCCCTCGGCAGTCCCTACGAGCAGTACTTC. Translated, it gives CASSPRRIGGPLGSPYEQYF.

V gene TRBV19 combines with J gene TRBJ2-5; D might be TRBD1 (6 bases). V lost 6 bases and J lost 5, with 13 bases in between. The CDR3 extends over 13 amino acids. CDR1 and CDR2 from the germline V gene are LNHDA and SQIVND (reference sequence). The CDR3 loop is CASRGGHPETQYF. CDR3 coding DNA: TGTGCCAGTAGAGGGGGACACCCGGAGACCCAGTACTTC. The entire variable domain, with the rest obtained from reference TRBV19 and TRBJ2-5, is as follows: DGGITQSPKYLFRKEGQNVTLSCEQNLNHDAMYWYRQDPGQGLRLIYYSQIVNDFQKGDIAEGYSVSREKKESFPLTVTSAQKNPTAFYLCASRGGHPETQYFGPGTRLLVL.

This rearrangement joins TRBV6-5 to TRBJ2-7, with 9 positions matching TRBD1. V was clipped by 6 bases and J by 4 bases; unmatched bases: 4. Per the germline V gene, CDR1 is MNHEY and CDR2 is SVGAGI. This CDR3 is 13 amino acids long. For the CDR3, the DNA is TGTGCCAGCAGCCGGGACAGGGAGTACGAGCAGTACTTC. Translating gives CASSRDREYEQYF.

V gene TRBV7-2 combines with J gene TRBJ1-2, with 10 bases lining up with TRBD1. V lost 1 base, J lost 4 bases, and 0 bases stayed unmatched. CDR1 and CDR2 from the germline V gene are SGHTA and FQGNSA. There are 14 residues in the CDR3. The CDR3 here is CASSLGTGGYGYTF. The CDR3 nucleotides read TGTGCCAGCAGCTTAGGGACAGGGGGCTATGGCTACACCTTC.

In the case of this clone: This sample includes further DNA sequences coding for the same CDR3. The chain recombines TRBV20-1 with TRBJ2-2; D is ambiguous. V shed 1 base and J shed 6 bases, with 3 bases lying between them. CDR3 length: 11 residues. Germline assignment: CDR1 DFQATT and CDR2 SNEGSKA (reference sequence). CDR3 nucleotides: TGCAGTGCTAGAGGTCCCGGGGAGCTGTTTTTT. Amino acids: CSARGPGELFF.

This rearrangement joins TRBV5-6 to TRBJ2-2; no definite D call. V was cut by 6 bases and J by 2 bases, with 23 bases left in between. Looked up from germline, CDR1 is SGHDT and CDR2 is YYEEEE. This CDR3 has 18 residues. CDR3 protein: CASTVLEFWSPNTGELFF. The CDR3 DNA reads TGTGCCAGCACCGTGCTCGAATTTTGGTCCCCTAACACCGGGGAGCTGTTTTTT.

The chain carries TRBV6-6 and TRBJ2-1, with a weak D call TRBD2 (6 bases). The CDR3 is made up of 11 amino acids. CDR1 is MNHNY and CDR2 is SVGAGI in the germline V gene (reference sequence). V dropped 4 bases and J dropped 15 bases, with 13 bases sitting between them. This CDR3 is CASSFQAGLFF. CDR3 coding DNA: TGTGCCAGCAGTTTTCAAGCGGGCCTGTTCTTC.

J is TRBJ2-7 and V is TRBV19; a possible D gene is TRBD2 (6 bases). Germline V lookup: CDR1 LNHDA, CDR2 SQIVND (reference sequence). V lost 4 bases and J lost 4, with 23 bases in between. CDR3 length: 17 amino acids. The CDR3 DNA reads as TGTGCCAGTAGTACTAGATCCAAGAACCGGGAGTTATACGAGCAGTACTTC. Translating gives CASSTRSKNRELYEQYF.

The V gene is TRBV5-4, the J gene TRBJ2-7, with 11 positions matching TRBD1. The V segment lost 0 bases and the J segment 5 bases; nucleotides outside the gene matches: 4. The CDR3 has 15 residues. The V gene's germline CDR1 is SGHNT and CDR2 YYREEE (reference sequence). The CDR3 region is CASSLGTGGKDEQYF. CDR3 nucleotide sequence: TGTGCCAGCAGCTTGGGGACAGGGGGCAAGGACGAGCAGTACTTC. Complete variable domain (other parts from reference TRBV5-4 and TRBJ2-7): ETGVTQSPTHLIKTRGQQVTLRCSSQSGHNTVSWYQQALGQGPQFIFQYYREEENGRGNFPPRFSGLQFPNYSSELNVNALELDDSALYLCASSLGTGGKDEQYFGPGTRLTVT.

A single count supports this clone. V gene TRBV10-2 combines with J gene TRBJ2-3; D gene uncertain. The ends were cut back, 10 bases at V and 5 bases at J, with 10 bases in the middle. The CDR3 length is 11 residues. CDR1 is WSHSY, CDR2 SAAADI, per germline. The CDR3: CATLREDTQYF. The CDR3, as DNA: TGCGCCACCCTGCGTGAAGATACGCAGTATTTT.

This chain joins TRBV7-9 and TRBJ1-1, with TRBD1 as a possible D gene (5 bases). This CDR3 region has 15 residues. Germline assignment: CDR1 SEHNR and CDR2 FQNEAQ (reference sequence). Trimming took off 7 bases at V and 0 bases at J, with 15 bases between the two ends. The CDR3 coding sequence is TGTGCCAGCAACCTACTGGACAAGATGAACACTGAAGCTTTCTTT. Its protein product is CASNLLDKMNTEAFF.

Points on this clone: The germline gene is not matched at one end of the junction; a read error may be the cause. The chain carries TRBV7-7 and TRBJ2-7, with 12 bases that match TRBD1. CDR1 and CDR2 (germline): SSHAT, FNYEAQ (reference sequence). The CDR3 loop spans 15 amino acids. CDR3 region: CASSFRDRGRSEQYF. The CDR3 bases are TGTGCTAGCAGCTTTCGGGACAGGGGGCGATCGGAGCAGTACTTC.

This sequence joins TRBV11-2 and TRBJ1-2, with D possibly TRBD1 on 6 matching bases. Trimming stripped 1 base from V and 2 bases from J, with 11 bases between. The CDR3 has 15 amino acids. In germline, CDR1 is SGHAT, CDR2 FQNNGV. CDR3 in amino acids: CASSLGRTGNYGYTF. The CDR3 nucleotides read TGTGCCAGCAGCTTAGGTAGAACAGGGAACTATGGCTACACCTTC.

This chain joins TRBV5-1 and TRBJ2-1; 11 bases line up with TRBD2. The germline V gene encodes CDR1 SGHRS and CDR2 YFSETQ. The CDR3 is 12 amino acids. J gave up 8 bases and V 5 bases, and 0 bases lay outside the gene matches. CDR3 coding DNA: TGCGCCAGCAGACTAGCGGGAGATGAGCAGTTCTTC. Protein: CASRLAGDEQFF.

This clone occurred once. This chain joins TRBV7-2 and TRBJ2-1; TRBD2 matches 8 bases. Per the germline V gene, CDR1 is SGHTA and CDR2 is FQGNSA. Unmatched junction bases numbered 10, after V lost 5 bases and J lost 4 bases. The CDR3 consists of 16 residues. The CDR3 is CASSKGTRGLYNEQFF. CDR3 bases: TGTGCCAGCAGCAAAGGGACTAGGGGCCTTTACAATGAGCAGTTCTTC. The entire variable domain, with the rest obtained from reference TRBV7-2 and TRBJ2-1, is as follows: GAGVSQSPSNKVTEKGKDVELRCDPISGHTALYWYRQSLGQGLEFLIYFQGNSAPDKSGLPSDRFSAERTGGSVSTLTIQRTQQEDSAVYLCASSKGTRGLYNEQFFGPGTRLTVL.

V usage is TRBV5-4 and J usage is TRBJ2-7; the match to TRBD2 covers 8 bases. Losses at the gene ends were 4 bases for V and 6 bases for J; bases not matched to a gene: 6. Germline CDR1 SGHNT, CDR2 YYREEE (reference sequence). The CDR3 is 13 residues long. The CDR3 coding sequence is TGTGCCAGCAGCCCGGGAGGGCGGGCCGAGCAGTACTTC. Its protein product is CASSPGGRAEQYF.

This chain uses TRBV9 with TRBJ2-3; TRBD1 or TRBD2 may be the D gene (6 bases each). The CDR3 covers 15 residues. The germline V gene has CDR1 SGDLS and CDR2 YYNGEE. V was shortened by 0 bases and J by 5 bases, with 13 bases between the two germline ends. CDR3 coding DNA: TGTGCCAGCAGCGTAGAAACTAGCAGGGGAGATACGCAGTATTTT. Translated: CASSVETSRGDTQYF.

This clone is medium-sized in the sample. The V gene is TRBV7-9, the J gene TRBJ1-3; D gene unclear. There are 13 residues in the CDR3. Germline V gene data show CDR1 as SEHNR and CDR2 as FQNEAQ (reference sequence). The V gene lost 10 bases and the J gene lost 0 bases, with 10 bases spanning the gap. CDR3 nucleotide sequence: TGTGCCACCAAGAGGGACTCTGGAAACACCATATATTTT. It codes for CATKRDSGNTIYF. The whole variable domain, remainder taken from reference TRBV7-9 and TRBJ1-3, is DTGVSQNPRHKITKRGQNVTFRCDPISEHNRLYWYRQTLGQGPEFLTYFQNEAQLEKSRLLSDRFSAERPKGSFSTLEIQRTEQGDSAMYLCATKRDSGNTIYFGEGSWLTVV.

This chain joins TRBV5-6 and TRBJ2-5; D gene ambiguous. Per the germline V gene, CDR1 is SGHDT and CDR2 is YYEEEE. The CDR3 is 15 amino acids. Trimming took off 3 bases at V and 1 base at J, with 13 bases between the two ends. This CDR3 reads CASSYASLTQETQYF. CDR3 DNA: TGTGCCAGCAGCTATGCCAGCCTTACCCAAGAGACCCAGTACTTC.

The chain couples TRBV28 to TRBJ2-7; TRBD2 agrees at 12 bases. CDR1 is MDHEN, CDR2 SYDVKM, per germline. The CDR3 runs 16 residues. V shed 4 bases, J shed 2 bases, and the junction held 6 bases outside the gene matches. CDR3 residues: CASSSPTSGGTYEQYF. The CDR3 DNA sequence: TGTGCCAGCAGTTCCCCGACTAGCGGGGGCACCTACGAGCAGTACTTC. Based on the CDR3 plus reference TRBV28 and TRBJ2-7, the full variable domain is DVKVTQSSRYLVKRTGEKVFLECVQDMDHENMFWYRQDPGLGLRLIYFSYDVKMKEKGDIPEGYSVSREKKERFSLILESASTNQTSMYLCASSSPTSGGTYEQYFGPGTRLTVT.

This CDR3 reads CASSDRLAGSSYNEQFF. CDR3 nucleotide sequence: TGTGCCAGCAGTGACCGCCTAGCGGGGAGCTCCTACAATGAGCAGTTCTTC. V and J are TRBV2 and TRBJ2-1; 9 bases are shared with TRBD2. This CDR3 comprises 17 residues. The V segment lost 3 bases and the J segment 0 bases; nucleotides outside the gene matches: 6. CDR1 is SNHLY and CDR2 is FYNNEI in the germline V gene.

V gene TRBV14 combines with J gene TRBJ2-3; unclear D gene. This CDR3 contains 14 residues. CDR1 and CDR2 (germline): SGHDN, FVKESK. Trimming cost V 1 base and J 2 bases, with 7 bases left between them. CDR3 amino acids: CASSQGSLTDTQYF. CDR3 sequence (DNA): TGTGCCAGCAGCCAAGGGAGTCTCACAGATACGCAGTATTTT.

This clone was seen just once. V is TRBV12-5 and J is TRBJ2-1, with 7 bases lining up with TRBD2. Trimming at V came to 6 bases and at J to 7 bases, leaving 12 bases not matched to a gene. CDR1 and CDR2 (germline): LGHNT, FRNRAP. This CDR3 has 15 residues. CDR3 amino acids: CASGETGGSLNEQFF. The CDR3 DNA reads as TGTGCTAGTGGCGAAACGGGGGGTTCATTGAATGAGCAGTTCTTC.

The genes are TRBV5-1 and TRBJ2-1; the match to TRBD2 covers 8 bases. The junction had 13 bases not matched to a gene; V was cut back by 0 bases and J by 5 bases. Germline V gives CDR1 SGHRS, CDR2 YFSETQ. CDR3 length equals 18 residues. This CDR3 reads CASSLVDYALAGHNEQFF. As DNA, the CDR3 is TGCGCCAGCAGCTTGGTCGACTATGCCCTAGCGGGCCACAATGAGCAGTTCTTC.

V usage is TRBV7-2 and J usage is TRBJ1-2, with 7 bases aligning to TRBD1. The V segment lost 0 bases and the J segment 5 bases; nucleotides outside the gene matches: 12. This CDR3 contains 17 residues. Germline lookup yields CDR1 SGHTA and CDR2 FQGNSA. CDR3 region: CASSLAKGTGVPYGYTF. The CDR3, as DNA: TGTGCCAGCAGCTTAGCGAAAGGTACAGGGGTCCCGTATGGCTACACCTTC.

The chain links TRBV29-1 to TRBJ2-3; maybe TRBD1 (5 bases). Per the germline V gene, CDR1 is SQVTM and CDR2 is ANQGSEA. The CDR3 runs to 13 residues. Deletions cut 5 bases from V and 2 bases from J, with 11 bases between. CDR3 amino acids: CSVNKGSTDTQYF. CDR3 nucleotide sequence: TGCAGCGTTAATAAGGGGTCCACAGATACGCAGTATTTT.

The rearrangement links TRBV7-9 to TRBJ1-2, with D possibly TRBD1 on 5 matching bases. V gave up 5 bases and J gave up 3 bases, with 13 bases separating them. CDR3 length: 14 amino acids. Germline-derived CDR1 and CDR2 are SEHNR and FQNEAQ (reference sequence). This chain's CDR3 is CASSDPGGDYGYTF. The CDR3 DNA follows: TGTGCCAGCAGCGACCCCGGGGGGGACTATGGCTACACCTTC.